This T cell receptor beta chain originates from a study of blood T cells in healthy people across ages. This CDR3 has 11 residues. Trimming removed 4 bases at V and 6 bases at J, with 9 bases between. Germline loops: CDR1 SQVTM, CDR2 ANQGSEA. A second PCR, run for 7 to 11 cycles, used a sample-barcoded 5' primer plus a J-beta primer mix. TCRdb re-called the 5' RACE reads with MiXCR, one entry per CDR3 protein. The sample yields more than 600,000 distinct CDR3 sequences, roughly 25% seen once. This clonotype was observed a handful of times. What it binds is not known. The study's findings and limits: There was no known CMV status for donors, so expanded clonotype changes were possibly confounded.

These same data were also listed under a study on T cells of mothers and their children.

What was sequenced was blood. This clonotype was sampled from a boy younger than 18 in good health. V is TRBV29-1 and J is TRBJ1-2; D is unresolved. CDR3 sequence: CSVGGQDGYTF. CDR3 DNA sequence: TGCAGCGTTGGAGGGCAGGATGGCTACACCTTC.